This T cell receptor (beta chain) emerged from a study of post-analysis software for immune sequencing data. General study results and limits: Significantly lower normalized Chao1 diversity was found in patients with multiple sclerosis relative to controls. When patients were compared with controls, about five TRBV segments were more frequent, TRBV5-6, TRBV5-1 and TRBV20-1 among them.

About this clonotype itself: Its antigen is undetermined.

In germline, CDR1 is SGHTA, CDR2 FQGNSA. The CDR3 covers 14 residues. TCR beta cDNA libraries had unique molecular identifiers. The T cell input of roughly 0.9 to 11 million gave roughly 460,000 cDNA molecules. TCRdb called the PCR reads again in MiXCR, with one record for every CDR3 protein. The repertoire includes hundreds of thousands of distinct CDR3 sequences, roughly 30% of them detected once, and roughly 0.54% sits in the top ten. The sample was blood. This rearrangement joins TRBV7-2 to TRBJ2-4; possible D gene TRBD1, 5 bases. Near its end, the DNA agrees better with TRBJ2-7, so the J call may be wrong. The clonotype was recovered from a girl aged 10-17 years with multiple sclerosis. CDR3: CASSLIGSGNEQYF. The CDR3 DNA reads as TGTGCCAGCAGCTTAATCGGTTCAGGGAACGAGCAGTACTTC.